The clone carrying this T cell receptor (beta chain) was observed at least ten times. Its antigen is as yet unknown. Looked up from germline, CDR1 is MNHEY and CDR2 is SVGEGT. V lost 3 bases to trimming and J lost 6 bases, with 9 bases between them. The CDR3 runs 13 residues. These data are taken from a study of T cell repertoires in cytomegalovirus infection. The overall study: Peptides in the study included HLA-C-restricted and HLA-B-restricted CMV epitopes. An indication of both CMV infection and matching HLA type came from public TCR beta signatures.

Via MiXCR, TCRdb re-called the reads, giving one row per CDR3 protein. This table has some 130,000 distinct CDR3 sequences, roughly 32% appearing once. Whole-study results and caveats: People with CMV and the relevant HLA were identified by cumulative public TCR beta family frequency. HLA-C-restricted TCR beta clonotypes specific for CMV led the ex vivo response.

This clonotype originated in a human donor in good health (CMV status not recorded). Some clones in this sample may be carry-over from other donors' samples. This sequence joins TRBV6-2 or TRBV6-3 and TRBJ1-5, with TRBD1 as a possible D gene (6 bases). The material was CD8+ T cells from cultured PBMCs, obtained from culture after CMV antigen stimulation. The CDR3: CASSYGGAQPQHF. The CDR3 DNA reads TGTGCCAGCAGTTATGGGGGGGCTCAGCCCCAGCATTTT.